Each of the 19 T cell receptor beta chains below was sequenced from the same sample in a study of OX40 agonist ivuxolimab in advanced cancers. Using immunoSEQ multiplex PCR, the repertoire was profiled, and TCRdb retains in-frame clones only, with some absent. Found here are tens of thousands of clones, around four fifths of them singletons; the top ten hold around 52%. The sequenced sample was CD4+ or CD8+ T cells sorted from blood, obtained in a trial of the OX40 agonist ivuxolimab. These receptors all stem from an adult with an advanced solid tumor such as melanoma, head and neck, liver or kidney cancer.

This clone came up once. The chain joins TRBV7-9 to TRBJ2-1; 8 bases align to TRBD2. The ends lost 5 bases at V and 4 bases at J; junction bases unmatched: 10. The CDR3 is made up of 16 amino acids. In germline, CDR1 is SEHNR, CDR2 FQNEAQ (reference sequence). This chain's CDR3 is CASSPEAGVIYNEQFF. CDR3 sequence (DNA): TGTGCCAGCAGCCCAGAAGCGGGAGTCATTTACAATGAGCAGTTCTTC.

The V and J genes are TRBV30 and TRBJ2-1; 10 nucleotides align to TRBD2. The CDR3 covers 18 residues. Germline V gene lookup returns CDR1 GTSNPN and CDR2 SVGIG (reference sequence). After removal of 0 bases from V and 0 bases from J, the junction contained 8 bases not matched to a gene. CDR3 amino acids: CAWSVYPIAGGSYNEQFF. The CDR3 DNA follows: TGTGCCTGGAGTGTTTACCCCATAGCGGGAGGCTCCTACAATGAGCAGTTCTTC.

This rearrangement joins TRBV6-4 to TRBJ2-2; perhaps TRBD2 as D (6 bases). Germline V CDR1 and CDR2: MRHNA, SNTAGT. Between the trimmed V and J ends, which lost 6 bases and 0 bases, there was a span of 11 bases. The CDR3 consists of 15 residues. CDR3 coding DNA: TGTGCCAGCAGACCGGGACTTACGAACACCGGGGAGCTGTTTTTT. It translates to CASRPGLTNTGELFF.

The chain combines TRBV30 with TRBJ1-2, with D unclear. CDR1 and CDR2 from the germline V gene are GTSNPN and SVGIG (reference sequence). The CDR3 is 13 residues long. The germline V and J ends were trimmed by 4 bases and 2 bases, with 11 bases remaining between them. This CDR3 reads CAWMVAANYGYTF. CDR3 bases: TGTGCCTGGATGGTCGCCGCGAACTATGGCTACACCTTC. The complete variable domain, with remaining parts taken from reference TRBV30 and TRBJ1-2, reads SQTIHQWPATLVQPVGSPLSLECTVEGTSNPNLYWYRQAAGRGLQLLFYSVGIGQISSEVPQNLSASRPQDRQFILSSKKLLLSDSGFYLCAWMVAANYGYTFGSGTRLTVV.

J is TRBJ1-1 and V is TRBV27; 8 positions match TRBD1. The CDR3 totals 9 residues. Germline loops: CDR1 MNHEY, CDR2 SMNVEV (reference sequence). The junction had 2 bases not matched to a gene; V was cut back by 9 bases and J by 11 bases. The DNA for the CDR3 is TGTGCCAGGGGACAGGATGCTTTCTTT. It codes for CARGQDAFF.

The DNA for the CDR3 is TGTGCCAGCAGCTTAGGGGGGGTAAATGAGCAGTTCTTC. Its protein is CASSLGGVNEQFF. V and J are TRBV7-2 and TRBJ2-1; a possible D gene is TRBD2 (6 bases). Germline assignment: CDR1 SGHTA and CDR2 FQGNSA. Trimming pared 1 base from V and 7 bases from J, leaving 8 bases between. The CDR3 covers 13 residues.

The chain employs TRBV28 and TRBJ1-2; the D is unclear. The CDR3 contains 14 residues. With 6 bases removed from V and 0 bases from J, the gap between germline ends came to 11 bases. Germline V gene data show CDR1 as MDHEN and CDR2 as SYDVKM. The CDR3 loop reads CASSLEISNYGYTF. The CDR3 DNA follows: TGTGCCAGCAGCCTGGAGATTTCTAACTATGGCTACACCTTC.

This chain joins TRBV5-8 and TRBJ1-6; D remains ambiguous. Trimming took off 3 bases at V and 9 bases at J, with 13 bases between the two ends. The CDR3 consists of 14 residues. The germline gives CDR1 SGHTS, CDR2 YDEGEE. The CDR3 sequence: CASSSPTRPSPLHF. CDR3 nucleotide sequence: TGTGCCAGCAGCTCACCCACTCGTCCTTCACCCCTCCACTTT.

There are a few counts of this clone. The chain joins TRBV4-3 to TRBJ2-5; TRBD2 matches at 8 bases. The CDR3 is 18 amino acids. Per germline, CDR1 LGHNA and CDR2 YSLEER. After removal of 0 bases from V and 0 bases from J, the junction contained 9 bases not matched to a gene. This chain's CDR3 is CASSQELGGGLYQETQYF. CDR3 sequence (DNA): TGCGCCAGCAGCCAAGAACTCGGCGGGGGGTTGTACCAAGAGACCCAGTACTTC.

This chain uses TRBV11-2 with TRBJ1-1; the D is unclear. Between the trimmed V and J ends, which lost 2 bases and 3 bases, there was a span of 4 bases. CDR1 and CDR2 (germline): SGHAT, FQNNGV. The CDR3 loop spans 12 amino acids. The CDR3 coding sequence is TGTGCCAGCAGCTTACGTCACACTGAAGCTTTCTTT. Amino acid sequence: CASSLRHTEAFF. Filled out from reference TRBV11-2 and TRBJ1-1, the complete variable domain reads EAGVAQSPRYKIIEKRQSVAFWCNPISGHATLYWYQQILGQGPKLLIQFQNNGVVDDSQLPKDRFSAERLKGVDSTLKIQPAKLEDSAVYLCASSLRHTEAFFGQGTRLTVV.

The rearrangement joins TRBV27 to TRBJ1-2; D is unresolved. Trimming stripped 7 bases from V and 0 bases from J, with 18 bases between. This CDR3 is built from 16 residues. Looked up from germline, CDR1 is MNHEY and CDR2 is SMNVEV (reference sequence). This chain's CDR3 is CASTLRRELANYGYTF. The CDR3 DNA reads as TGTGCCAGCACCCTAAGGCGGGAGTTAGCTAACTATGGCTACACCTTC.

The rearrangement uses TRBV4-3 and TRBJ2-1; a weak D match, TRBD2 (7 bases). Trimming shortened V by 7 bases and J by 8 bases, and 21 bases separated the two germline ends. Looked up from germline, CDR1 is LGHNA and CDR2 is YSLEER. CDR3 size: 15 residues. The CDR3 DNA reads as TGCGCCAGCAAGGGGGAGGGGAAGGACGGGTATGAGCAGTTCTTC. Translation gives CASKGEGKDGYEQFF.

In nucleotides, the CDR3 is TGTGCCAGCAGCTTAGTAGTTGGGGTCCAAGAGACCCAGTACTTC. Its translation: CASSLVVGVQETQYF. The rearrangement joins TRBV7-9 to TRBJ2-5; D is unresolved. Trimming cost V 1 base and J 1 base, with 10 bases left between them. The V gene's germline CDR1 is SEHNR and CDR2 FQNEAQ (reference sequence). The CDR3 has 15 amino acids.

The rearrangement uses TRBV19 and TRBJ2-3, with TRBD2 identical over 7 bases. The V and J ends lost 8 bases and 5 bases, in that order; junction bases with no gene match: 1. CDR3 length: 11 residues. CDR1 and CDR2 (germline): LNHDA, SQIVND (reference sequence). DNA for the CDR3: TGTGCCAGTGGGGAGGGAGATACGCAGTATTTT. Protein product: CASGEGDTQYF.

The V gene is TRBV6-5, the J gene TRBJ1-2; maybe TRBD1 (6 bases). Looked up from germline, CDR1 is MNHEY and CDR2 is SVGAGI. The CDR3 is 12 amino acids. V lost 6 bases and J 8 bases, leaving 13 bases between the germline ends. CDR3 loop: CASRGGRWGYTF. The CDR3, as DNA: TGTGCCAGCAGAGGGGGGCGTTGGGGCTACACCTTC.

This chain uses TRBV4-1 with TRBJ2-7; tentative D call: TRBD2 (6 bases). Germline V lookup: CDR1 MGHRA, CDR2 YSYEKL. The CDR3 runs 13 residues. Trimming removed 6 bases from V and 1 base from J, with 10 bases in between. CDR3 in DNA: TGCGCCAGCAGGGGGGGATTTTCCTACGAGCAGTACTTC. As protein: CASRGGFSYEQYF.

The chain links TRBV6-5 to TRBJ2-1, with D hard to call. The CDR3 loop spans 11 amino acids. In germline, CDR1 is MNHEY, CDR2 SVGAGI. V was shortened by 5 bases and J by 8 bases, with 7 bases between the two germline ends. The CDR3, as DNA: TGTGCCAGCAGTAGTTCGGATGAGCAGTTCTTC. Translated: CASSSSDEQFF.

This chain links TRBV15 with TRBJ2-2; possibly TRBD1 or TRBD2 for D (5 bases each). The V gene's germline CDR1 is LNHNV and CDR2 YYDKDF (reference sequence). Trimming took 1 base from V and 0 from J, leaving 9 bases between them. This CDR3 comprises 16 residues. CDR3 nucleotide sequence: TGTGCCACCAGCAGAGTTGGGACGGCGAACACCGGGGAGCTGTTTTTT. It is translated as CATSRVGTANTGELFF.

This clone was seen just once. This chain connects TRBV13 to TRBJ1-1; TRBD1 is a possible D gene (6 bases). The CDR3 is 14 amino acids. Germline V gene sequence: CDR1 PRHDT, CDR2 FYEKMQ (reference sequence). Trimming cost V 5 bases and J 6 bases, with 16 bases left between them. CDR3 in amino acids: CASSPRGRGPEAFF. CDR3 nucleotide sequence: TGTGCCAGCAGCCCGCGGGGCAGGGGTCCTGAAGCTTTCTTT.